One sample yielded the 16 T cell receptor beta chains listed below, sequenced in a study of tumor and adjacent non-tumor tissue in lung cancer. A modified ARM-PCR protocol with three rounds of nested PCR amplified TCRbeta. TCRdb independently ran MiXCR on the multiplex PCR reads; one entry per CDR3 protein. The top ten hold about a quarter of the sample, which has roughly 70,000 distinct CDR3 sequences, 55% to 70% seen once. The template was RNA from unsorted bulk tissue. The normal lung tissue was taken more than 3 cm from the tumor edge. Specimen: distant non-tumor lung tissue. Receptors originate from a woman aged 45-65 years with non-small cell lung cancer.

As to this clonotype: A much larger clone differs from this one at a single base, so this may be a read error. The rearrangement joins TRBV10-3 to TRBJ2-2; the D gene is possibly TRBD1 (5 bases). Germline values: CDR1 ENHRY, CDR2 SYGVKD. V was shortened by 3 bases and J by 7 bases, with 15 bases between the two germline ends. This CDR3 contains 15 residues. In DNA form, the CDR3 reads TGTGCCATCAGTGACAGGGCCCTCTGGGGCGGGGAGCTGTTTTTT. This codes for CAISDRALWGGELFF.

As to this clonotype: Without the conserved terminal phenylalanine or tryptophan, this CDR3 likely stems from a read error. V and J are TRBV11-1 and TRBJ2-7; D unresolved. The CDR3 has 13 residues. Germline-derived CDR1 and CDR2 are SGHAT and FQDESV (reference sequence). CDR3 sequence reads: CACSLGNTYEQYL. The CDR3 DNA follows: TGTGCCTGCAGCTTGGGGAATACCTACGAGCAGTACTTA.

Details on this clonotype: The junction does not match germline at one end; this may be a read error. The chain combines TRBV29-1 with TRBJ2-2; 8 bases agree with TRBD2. The germline CDR1 and CDR2 sequences are SQVTM and ANQGSEA. CDR3 size: 15 residues. CDR3 in DNA: TGCAGCGTTGTTCTCCTGGCGGGAGGAGTCGGGGAGCCGTTTTTT. Translated: CSVVLLAGGVGEPFF.

In the case of this clonotype: One base away lies a much larger clone, so this may be a sequencing read error. The chain carries TRBV6-1 and TRBJ2-1, with D possibly matching TRBD2 (6 bases). From germline, CDR1 is MNHNS and CDR2 SASEGT. There are 13 residues in the CDR3. Trimming took off 7 bases at V and 5 bases at J, with 12 bases between the two ends. CDR3 DNA sequence: TGTGCCAGCACACAGTGGGAGGACAATGAGCAGTTCTTC. Encoded protein: CASTQWEDNEQFF.

Remarks on this clonotype: A read error may explain this, as a much larger clone is one base away. The V and J genes are TRBV20-1 and TRBJ1-5; D gene ambiguous. Germline V gene lookup returns CDR1 DFQATT and CDR2 SNEGSKA (reference sequence). CDR3 length equals 12 residues. As DNA, the CDR3 is TGCAGTACTAGACGCGGGGAGTCCCCCCAGCATTTT. It is translated as CSTRRGESPQHF.

As concerns this clonotype: With a much larger clone just one base away, this may be a read error. The chain couples TRBV4-2 to TRBJ2-2, with D perhaps TRBD1 (6 bases). CDR1 LGHNA and CDR2 YNFKEQ come from the germline V gene. Trimming left V 4 bases short and J 5 bases short, with 23 bases between. The CDR3 is 18 residues long. The CDR3 reads CASSPLSGTGMGTGELFF. CDR3 DNA sequence: TGTGCCAGCAGCCCCCTCTCCGGAACAGGGATGGGGACCGGGGAGCTGTTTTTT.

This clonotype showed up many times. V gene TRBV12-3 or TRBV12-4 combines with J gene TRBJ1-3; no reliable D call. The CDR3 spans 12 residues. Trimming shortened V by 8 bases and J by 3 bases, and 8 bases separated the two germline ends. The CDR3 spells CASCTDGNTIYF. The CDR3 DNA sequence: TGTGCCAGCTGCACGGATGGAAACACCATATATTTT.

This clonotype was counted between two and nine times. An end of the junction differs from the germline gene, which may be a read error. V is TRBV20-1 and J is TRBJ2-7; D is possibly TRBD1 or TRBD2 (5 bases each). Germline values: CDR1 DFQATT, CDR2 SNEGSKA (reference sequence). This CDR3 region has 14 residues. CDR3 residues: CNAPAGRASDEQYF. The CDR3, as DNA: TGCAATGCTCCGGCGGGCAGGGCGTCCGACGAGCAGTACTTC.

Of note for this clonotype: Likely a read error: the CDR3 ends without its conserved phenylalanine or tryptophan. The genes are TRBV4-3 and TRBJ2-2; 10 bases match TRBD2. The germline CDR1 and CDR2 sequences are LGHNA and YSLEER. V was pared by 0 bases and J by 6 bases, with 13 bases of the junction left unmatched. There are 19 residues in the CDR3. The chain's CDR3 is CASSQDPPLAAGGPGELFI. Written as DNA, the CDR3 is TGCGCCAGCAGCCAAGATCCCCCCCTTGCAGCGGGAGGGCCCGGGGAGCTGTTTATT.

Note on this clonotype: Possible read error: a much larger clone is one base away. The gene calls are TRBV6-6 and TRBJ2-1; D gene ambiguous. Looked up from germline, CDR1 is MNHNY and CDR2 is SVGAGI (reference sequence). The CDR3 runs to 16 residues. V lost 7 bases and J 5 bases, leaving 21 bases between the germline ends. CDR3 residues: CASNSTKRVNNNEQFF. The CDR3 DNA reads as TGTGCCAGCAATTCGACCAAGAGAGTGAATAACAATGAGCAGTTCTTC.

As for this clonotype: The DNA is left out, because the CDR3 cannot be placed on it with certainty; the CDR3 is given as TCRdb lists it. The chain carries TRBV11-2 and TRBJ2-7; the D segment call TRBD2 is taken from the table without a DNA check. CDR1 SGHAT and CDR2 FQNNGV come from the germline V gene. Ends included, the CDR3 has 15 residues. The CDR3 sequence: CASSPWARGSYERYF.

This clonotype was found many times. This sequence joins TRBV20-1 and TRBJ1-5; TRBD1 aligns across 10 bases. V lost 3 bases and J lost 3; bases outside the gene matches: 8. Germline CDR1 and CDR2: DFQATT and SNEGSKA (reference sequence). This CDR3 spans 16 amino acids. In nucleotides, the CDR3 is TGCAGTGCTAGGTGGGACAGGGGCCCCACCAATCAGCCCCAGCATTTT. Translation: CSARWDRGPTNQPQHF.

In regard to this clonotype: This may be a read error, as it is one base from a much larger clone. The chain combines TRBV10-3 with TRBJ2-2, with D perhaps assigned TRBD1 or TRBD2 (5 bases each). Trimming shortened V by 10 bases and J by 2 bases, and 14 bases separated the two germline ends. The length of the CDR3 is 14 residues. Germline V gives CDR1 ENHRY, CDR2 SYGVKD. In DNA, the CDR3 is TGTGCCACCGCCGGGACGGAAAACACCGGGGAGCTGTTTTTT. This sequence encodes CATAGTENTGELFF.

Worth noting for this clonotype: At one end the junction does not follow the germline gene, possibly because of a read error. This chain links TRBV12-3 or TRBV12-4 with TRBJ2-2, with 14 positions matching TRBD2. The CDR3 is 15 residues long. The CDR3 loop is CASTGTSGSVGELFF. CDR3 DNA: TGTGCGAGCACCGGGACTAGCGGGAGTGTCGGGGAGCTGTTTTTT.

The rearrangement joins TRBV24-1 to TRBJ2-2; D is uncertain. Trimming took 4 bases from V and 4 from J, leaving 6 bases between them. There are 13 residues in the CDR3. Germline loops: CDR1 KGHDR, CDR2 SFDVKD. The DNA of the CDR3 is TGTGCCACCAGTGAATTGATCACCGGGGAGCTGTTTTTT. Translated, it gives CATSELITGELFF.

Only a few counts were recorded for this clonotype. An end of the junction does not agree with germline; a read error may underlie this. The chain uses TRBV20-1 and TRBJ2-1; TRBD2 aligns across 12 bases. CDR1 is DFQATT and CDR2 is SNEGSKA in the germline V gene (reference sequence). The CDR3 loop spans 16 amino acids. The CDR3 reads CSATTGLAGLYNEHFF. In DNA, the CDR3 is TGCAGTGCTACTACGGGACTAGCGGGCCTCTACAATGAGCACTTCTTC.